This TCR beta chain is from a study of siplizumab effects on memory and regulatory T cells. CDR3 length equals 15 residues. The germline V and J ends were trimmed by 6 bases and 1 base, with 14 bases remaining between them. Germline-derived CDR1 and CDR2 are SGHTA and FQGTGA. The protocol was immunoSEQ multiplex PCR, while the TCRdb copy is restricted to in-frame clones and leaves out a portion. This sample carries 100,000 or so clones, about nine tenths of them seen once, and the ten largest clones take more than 2.5%. The specimen was CD4+ T cells sorted from blood. V usage is TRBV7-3 and J usage is TRBJ2-3; D is undetermined. This TCR came from a human donor in good health. Some clones in this sample may be carry-over from other donors' samples. In nucleotides, the CDR3 is TGTGCCAGCAGTGTCTCATTTGGGGGCACAGATACGCAGTATTTT. It codes for CASSVSFGGTDTQYF.